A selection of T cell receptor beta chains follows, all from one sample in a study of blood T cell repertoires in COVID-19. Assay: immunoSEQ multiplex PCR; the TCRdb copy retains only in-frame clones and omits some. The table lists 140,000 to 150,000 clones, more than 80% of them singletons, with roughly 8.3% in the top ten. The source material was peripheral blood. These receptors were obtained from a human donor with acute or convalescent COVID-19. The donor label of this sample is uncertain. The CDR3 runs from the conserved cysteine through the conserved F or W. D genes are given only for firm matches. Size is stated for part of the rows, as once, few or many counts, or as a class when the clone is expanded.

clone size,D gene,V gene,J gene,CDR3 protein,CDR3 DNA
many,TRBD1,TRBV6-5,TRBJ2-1,CASSYFGTGYNEQFF,TGTGCCAGCAGTTACTTCGGGACAGGGTACAATGAGCAGTTCTTC
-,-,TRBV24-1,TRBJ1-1,CATSDLNYEAFF,TGTGCCACCAGTGATTTGAATTATGAAGCTTTCTTT
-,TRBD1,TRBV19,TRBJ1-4,CASSTAGGWSNEKLFF,TGTGCCAGTAGTACCGCAGGGGGATGGTCTAATGAAAAACTGTTTTTT
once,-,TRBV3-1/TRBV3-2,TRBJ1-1,CASSPGTSEAFF,TGTGCCAGCAGCCCCGGGACATCGGAAGCTTTCTTT
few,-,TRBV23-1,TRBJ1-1,CASKRWVGGLCVALTEAFF,TGCGCCAGCAAACGGTGGGTTGGAGGGCTCTGTGTGGCTCTGACTGAAGCTTTCTTT
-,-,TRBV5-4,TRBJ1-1,CASILRGSTEAFF,TGTGCCAGCATCCTTCGGGGGAGCACTGAAGCTTTCTTT
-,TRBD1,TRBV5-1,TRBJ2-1,CASSWTGYNEQFF,TGCGCCAGCAGCTGGACAGGTTACAATGAGCAGTTCTTC
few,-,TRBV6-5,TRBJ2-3,CASSSERGTDTQYF,TGTGCCAGCAGCAGCGAACGGGGCACAGATACGCAGTATTTT
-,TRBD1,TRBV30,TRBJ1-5,CAWSRDRGHQPQHF,TGTGCCTGGAGTAGGGACAGGGGGCACCAGCCCCAGCATTTT
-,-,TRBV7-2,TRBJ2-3,CASSHTWDTQYF,TGTGCCAGCAGCCACACGTGGGATACGCAGTATTTT
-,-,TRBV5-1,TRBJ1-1,CASSKRRGDTEAFF,TGCGCCAGCAGTAAGAGGAGAGGAGACACTGAAGCTTTCTTT
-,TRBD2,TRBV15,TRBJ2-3,CATSMGLAVTDTQYF,TGTGCCACCAGCATGGGTCTAGCGGTCACAGATACGCAGTATTTT
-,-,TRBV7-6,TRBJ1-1,CASSSEVGINTEAFF,TGTGCCAGCAGCTCGGAGGTCGGCATAAACACTGAAGCTTTCTTT
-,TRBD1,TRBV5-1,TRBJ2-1,CASSLGRQGVGNEQFF,TGCGCCAGCAGCTTGGGGCGACAGGGGGTGGGCAATGAGCAGTTCTTC
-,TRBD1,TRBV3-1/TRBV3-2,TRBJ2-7,CASSRTGDKQYF,TGTGCCAGCAGCCGGACAGGGGATAAGCAGTACTTC
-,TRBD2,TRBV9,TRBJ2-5,CASSVSASGGEETQYF,TGTGCCAGCAGCGTATCGGCTAGCGGGGGGGAAGAGACCCAGTACTTC
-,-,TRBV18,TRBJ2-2,CASSTRQGNTGELFF,TGTGCCAGCTCAACCCGGCAGGGGAACACCGGGGAGCTGTTTTTT
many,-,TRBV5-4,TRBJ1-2,CASSLDSPYGYTF,TGTGCCAGCAGCTTGGACAGCCCCTATGGCTACACCTTC
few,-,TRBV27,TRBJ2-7,CASSYPGDYEQYF,TGTGCCAGCAGTTACCCAGGGGACTACGAGCAGTACTTC
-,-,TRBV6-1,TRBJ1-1,CASSDAGSRGNTEAFF,TGTGCCAGCAGTGACGCAGGGTCCCGCGGGAACACTGAAGCTTTCTTT
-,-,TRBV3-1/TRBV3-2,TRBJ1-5,CASSQDNRAQPQHF,TGTGCCAGCAGCCAAGATAACAGGGCCCAGCCCCAGCATTTT
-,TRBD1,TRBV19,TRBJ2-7,CASSISVTGGLEQYF,TGTGCCAGTAGTATTTCCGTGACAGGGGGCTTGGAGCAGTACTTC
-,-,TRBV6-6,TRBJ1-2,CASSLGGANGYTF,TGTGCCAGCAGTTTAGGGGGTGCCAATGGCTACACCTTC
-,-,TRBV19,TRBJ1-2,CASSMRQSYGYTF,TGTGCCAGTAGTATGAGGCAGTCCTATGGCTACACCTTC
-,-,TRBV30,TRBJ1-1,CAWSRDTVGEAFF,TGTGCCTGGAGCCGGGACACCGTGGGTGAAGCTTTCTTT